This passage covers 23 T cell receptor beta chains from one sample sequenced in a study of response to subunit inactivated influenza vaccine. One entry per CDR3 protein results from TCRdb running MiXCR on the RT-PCR reads. Of roughly 620,000 distinct CDR3 sequences listed, roughly 10% are singletons. This same sample was also part of a study on T cells expressing NK-cell markers. From that report: Template switching by 5'RACE with UMIs generated the TCR beta cDNA.

The sample here was PBMCs from blood, taken on the day of vaccination. All receptors come from a man in his forties or fifties who received an inactivated influenza vaccine.

The table lists this clonotype with a few counts. The chain links TRBV6-5 to TRBJ1-2; tentatively, D is TRBD1 (5 bases). This CDR3 region has 12 residues. Germline V gene sequence: CDR1 MNHEY, CDR2 SVGAGI. V lost 5 bases to trimming and J lost 8 bases, with 12 bases between them. The CDR3 protein is CASSPGPGGYTF. Here the CDR3 DNA reads TGTGCCAGCAGTCCGGGGCCCGGAGGCTACACCTTC.

This clonotype was observed a few times. This rearrangement joins TRBV5-1 to TRBJ2-1; weak D call: TRBD2 (6 bases). CDR1 is SGHRS and CDR2 is YFSETQ in the germline V gene. Trimming took off 3 bases at V and 3 bases at J, with 16 bases between the two ends. The CDR3 is 16 amino acids. The CDR3 reads CASSSGYTGSYNEQFF. CDR3 bases: TGCGCCAGCAGCTCCGGATATACCGGGAGCTACAATGAGCAGTTCTTC.

The V gene is TRBV20-1, the J gene TRBJ1-1, with D possibly being TRBD1 (6 bases). This CDR3 contains 14 residues. Germline CDR1 and CDR2: DFQATT and SNEGSKA (reference sequence). V lost 2 bases and J lost 1, with 11 bases in between. The CDR3 reads CSARLGHPNTEAFF. The CDR3 DNA sequence: TGCAGTGCTAGATTGGGACACCCGAACACTGAAGCTTTCTTT.

The rearrangement links TRBV10-3 to TRBJ2-5, with D maybe TRBD1 (6 bases). CDR3 length: 15 amino acids. The germline CDR1 and CDR2 sequences are ENHRY and SYGVKD. V dropped 4 bases and J dropped 2 bases, with 14 bases sitting between them. For the CDR3, the DNA is TGTGCCATCAGTGGAGGGGGAAGGCCACAAGAGACCCAGTACTTC. Its protein product is CAISGGGRPQETQYF.

This clonotype has just a few counts. The chain recombines TRBV27 with TRBJ1-2, with 7 bases matching TRBD1. V lost 0 bases and J lost 8; bases outside the gene matches: 15. CDR1 and CDR2 from the germline V gene are MNHEY and SMNVEV (reference sequence). The CDR3 length is 17 residues. CDR3 loop: CASSLSRLTGDNYGYTF. CDR3 nucleotides: TGTGCCAGCAGTTTATCAAGGCTCACAGGGGATAATTACGGCTACACCTTC.

This clonotype was seen only a few times. This sequence joins TRBV6-1 and TRBJ2-1, with D unclear. Germline CDR1 is MNHNS and CDR2 is SASEGT. V gave up 6 bases and J gave up 3 bases, with 15 bases separating them. CDR3 length equals 15 residues. CDR3 protein: CASRLTRTDYNEQFF. The CDR3 DNA reads as TGTGCCAGCAGGCTCACCCGGACGGACTACAATGAGCAGTTCTTC.

This chain connects TRBV7-8 to TRBJ1-2; D might be TRBD1 (5 bases). Germline lookup yields CDR1 SGHVS and CDR2 FQNEAQ. With 0 bases removed from V and 4 bases from J, the gap between germline ends came to 12 bases. This CDR3 is 15 amino acids long. The CDR3 loop reads CASSLARGGLYGYTF. DNA of the CDR3: TGTGCCAGCAGCTTAGCGCGGGGGGGACTCTATGGCTACACCTTC.

V usage is TRBV27 and J usage is TRBJ2-1; a weak D match, TRBD1 (5 bases). V lost 4 bases and J 8 bases, leaving 9 bases between the germline ends. CDR1 and CDR2 (germline): MNHEY, SMNVEV (reference sequence). The CDR3 has 12 residues. CDR3 region: CASSSQGYEQFF. CDR3 DNA: TGTGCCAGCAGTTCCCAGGGCTATGAGCAGTTCTTC.

The chain uses TRBV6-1 and TRBJ1-1; D gene uncertain. The germline V gene has CDR1 MNHNS and CDR2 SASEGT. CDR3 size: 13 residues. Deletions cut 4 bases from V and 11 bases from J, with 17 bases between. CDR3 DNA: TGTGCCAGCAGTGGCGGCCATGCTCACCAGGCTTTCTTT. The encoded protein is CASSGGHAHQAFF.

The V gene is TRBV18, the J gene TRBJ2-5, with D possibly matching TRBD2 (6 bases). Germline loops: CDR1 KGHSH, CDR2 LQKENI. V gave up 4 bases and J gave up 1 base, with 13 bases separating them. This CDR3 has 15 amino acids. The CDR3 sequence is CASSRSQTSQETQYF. In DNA form, the CDR3 reads TGTGCCAGCTCACGCAGCCAGACTAGCCAAGAGACCCAGTACTTC.

The chain links TRBV6-5 to TRBJ2-5, with D unclear. In germline, CDR1 is MNHEY, CDR2 SVGAGI. The germline V and J ends were trimmed by 2 bases and 3 bases, with 10 bases remaining between them. This CDR3 is 14 amino acids long. DNA for the CDR3: TGTGCCAGCAGTTACACGTCAGGAAAAGAGACCCAGTACTTC. It specifies CASSYTSGKETQYF.

The V gene is TRBV12-3 or TRBV12-4, the J gene TRBJ1-5, with D possibly TRBD1 on 5 matching bases. Trimming took 4 bases from V and 0 from J, leaving 10 bases between them. The CDR3 length is 15 residues. CDR3 in amino acids: CASSWGRNSNQPQHF. The CDR3 coding sequence is TGTGCCAGCAGTTGGGGACGGAATAGCAATCAGCCCCAGCATTTT.

This clonotype was detected a few times. V and J are TRBV4-1 and TRBJ1-5, with D maybe TRBD1 (5 bases). The CDR3 sequence is 14 residues long. V gave up 4 bases and J gave up 0 bases, with 7 bases separating them. Per the germline V gene, CDR1 is MGHRA and CDR2 is YSYEKL. In nucleotides, the CDR3 is TGCGCCAGCAGCCCCAGGGTTAGCAATCAGCCCCAGCATTTT. This encodes CASSPRVSNQPQHF.

The chain employs TRBV12-3 or TRBV12-4 and TRBJ2-6, with D unclear. The CDR3 is 15 residues long. With 5 bases removed from V and 0 bases from J, the gap between germline ends came to 8 bases. The CDR3 DNA reads as TGTGCCAGCAGTCTATACAGCTCTGGGGCCAACGTCCTGACTTTC. This gives the protein CASSLYSSGANVLTF.

As to this clonotype: A much larger clone differs from this one at a single base, so this may be a read error. J is TRBJ2-2 and V is TRBV4-3; tentatively, D is TRBD1 (6 bases). The CDR3 totals 17 residues. Germline CDR1 reads LGHNA; CDR2 reads YSLEER. In nucleotides, the CDR3 is TGCGCCAACAGCCAACGTCCAGGGGACGTCGACACCGGGGAGCTGTTTTTT. It encodes CANSQRPGDVDTGELFF.

This chain links TRBV5-1 with TRBJ2-7; 13 bases match TRBD2. Germline CDR1 is SGHRS and CDR2 is YFSETQ. The CDR3 sequence is 17 residues long. Trimming removed 4 bases from V and 2 bases from J; junction bases left unmatched: 9. The CDR3 coding sequence is TGCGCCAGCAGCGTACTCACCGGGACTAGCGGGGCCTACGAGCAGTACTTC. Translated: CASSVLTGTSGAYEQYF. The full variable domain, in which reference TRBV5-1 and TRBJ2-7 provide the parts outside the CDR3, is KAGVTQTPRYLIKTRGQQVTLSCSPISGHRSVSWYQQTPGQGLQFLFEYFSETQRNKGNFPGRFSGRQFSNSRSEMNVSTLELGDSALYLCASSVLTGTSGAYEQYFGPGTRLTVT.

This chain links TRBV6-1 with TRBJ2-7; D possibly corresponds to TRBD2 (5 bases). V gave up 5 bases and J gave up 1 base, with 9 bases separating them. Germline lookup yields CDR1 MNHNS and CDR2 SASEGT. This CDR3 is built from 13 residues. Written as DNA, the CDR3 is TGTGCCAGCAGTACCCCGGGATCCTACGAGCAGTACTTC. It yields the protein CASSTPGSYEQYF.

CDR3 amino acids: CSTLQGASDGYTF. As DNA, the CDR3 is TGCAGCACCCTCCAGGGGGCAAGTGATGGCTACACCTTC. This rearrangement joins TRBV29-1 to TRBJ1-2, with 8 nucleotides matching TRBD1. The CDR3 spans 13 residues. V lost 8 bases to trimming and J lost 6 bases; unmatched junction nucleotides: 11. The germline gives CDR1 SQVTM, CDR2 ANQGSEA.

The V and J genes are TRBV4-3 and TRBJ2-5, with 8 bases that match TRBD1. Germline trimming cut 0 bases from V and 4 bases from J; bases unmatched to any gene: 10. This CDR3 spans 17 amino acids. In germline, CDR1 is LGHNA, CDR2 YSLEER. The CDR3 reads CASSQDIRGTGRETQYF. CDR3 nucleotides: TGCGCCAGCAGCCAAGATATTAGAGGGACAGGCCGAGAGACCCAGTACTTC.

The chain uses TRBV29-1 and TRBJ2-3; 8 positions agree with TRBD2. V lost 6 bases, J lost 8 bases, and 7 bases stayed unmatched. Germline V gene lookup returns CDR1 SQVTM and CDR2 ANQGSEA. The CDR3 contains 12 residues. The CDR3 loop is CSVTREGGTQYF. The CDR3 DNA reads as TGCAGCGTGACACGGGAGGGGGGTACGCAGTATTTT.

This clonotype was found many times. This chain joins TRBV29-1 and TRBJ2-5, with 7 bases fitting TRBD1. CDR1 is SQVTM, CDR2 ANQGSEA, per germline. Trimming at V came to 7 bases and at J to 2 bases, leaving 13 bases not matched to a gene. The CDR3 runs to 15 residues. The CDR3, as DNA: TGCAGCGCCGTCCCAATGGACAGGCGACAAGAGACCCAGTACTTC. Amino acid sequence: CSAVPMDRRQETQYF.

The table lists this clonotype with a few counts. J is TRBJ2-3 and V is TRBV7-8, with D perhaps matching TRBD2 (7 bases). The V end was cut by 5 bases, the J end by 5 bases, with 14 bases between. In germline, CDR1 is SGHVS, CDR2 FQNEAQ. This CDR3 is 14 amino acids long. The CDR3 reads CASSRGGGRDTQYF. The DNA for the CDR3 is TGTGCCAGCAGCAGGGGGGGGGGTAGAGATACGCAGTATTTT. Full variable domain (rest looked up from reference TRBV7-8 and TRBJ2-3): GAGVSQSPRYKVAKRGQDVALRCDPISGHVSLFWYQQALGQGPEFLTYFQNEAQLDKSGLPSDRFFAERPEGSVSTLKIQRTQQEDSAVYLCASSRGGGRDTQYFGPGTRLTVL.

J is TRBJ2-1 and V is TRBV28, with a possible D match to TRBD2 (5 bases). V was pared by 1 base and J by 7 bases, with 17 bases between. The CDR3 length is 16 residues. Germline lookup yields CDR1 MDHEN and CDR2 SYDVKM. Here the CDR3 reads CASSLSPGVGGNEQFF. Written as DNA, the CDR3 is TGTGCCAGCAGTTTATCACCCGGGGTGGGCGGGAATGAGCAGTTCTTC.